A selection of T cell receptor beta chains follows, all from one sample in a study of shared clonotypes between healthy human individuals. The method was immunoSEQ multiplex PCR; TCRdb's version includes in-frame clones alone and lacks a portion of them. The sample lists more than 1,200,000 clones; approximately 98.5% were seen once. Sequencing used naive CD4+ T cells sorted from blood. These receptors were taken from a man aged 30-40 years in good health. Both conserved end residues are part of each CDR3. D genes are given only for firm matches. Clone sizes are given selectively: once, few, many, or a class where the clone is expanded.

TRBJ2-5	NA	12	TRBD2	TRBV29-1	CSVAGGGETQYF	TGCAGCGTAGCGGGGGGTGGTGAGACCCAGTACTTC
TRBJ1-5	NA	13	NA	TRBV11-2	CASSLYSNQPQHF	TGTGCCAGCAGCTTGTACAGCAATCAGCCCCAGCATTTT
TRBJ2-7	once	15	NA	TRBV27	CASSASGVLSYEQYF	TGTGCCAGCAGTGCATCGGGGGTATTAAGCTACGAGCAGTACTTC
TRBJ2-2	NA	15	NA	TRBV11-3	CASSPTVGLGGELFF	TGTGCCAGCAGCCCGACAGTCGGCCTCGGCGGGGAGCTGTTTTTT
TRBJ2-5	NA	16	TRBD2	TRBV5-4	CASSKGLAGTQETQYF	TGTGCCAGCAGCAAGGGACTAGCGGGAACCCAAGAGACCCAGTACTTC
TRBJ2-5	once	15	NA	TRBV10-1	CASSESGTPKETQYF	TGCGCCAGCAGTGAGTCCGGGACCCCGAAAGAGACCCAGTACTTC
TRBJ2-1	NA	16	TRBD2	TRBV28	CASSSLGLAAYNEQFF	TGTGCCAGCAGTTCGCTGGGACTAGCAGCCTACAATGAGCAGTTCTTC
TRBJ2-7	NA	14	TRBD1	TRBV14	CASRKTGRDYEQYF	TGTGCCAGCAGAAAGACAGGGCGAGACTACGAGCAGTACTTC
TRBJ1-4	NA	14	NA	TRBV29-1	CSVGVGPTNEKLFF	TGCAGCGTTGGGGTGGGGCCAACTAATGAAAAACTGTTTTTT
TRBJ1-1	NA	15	NA	TRBV18	CASSPHGGPDTEAFF	TGTGCCAGCTCACCTCACGGGGGGCCGGACACTGAAGCTTTCTTT
TRBJ1-1	NA	15	NA	TRBV5-1	CASSLVMAANTEAFF	TGCGCCAGCAGCTTGGTAATGGCGGCTAACACTGAAGCTTTCTTT
TRBJ2-5	NA	12	NA	TRBV30	CAWGLSQETQYF	TGTGCCTGGGGACTTTCTCAAGAGACCCAGTACTTC
TRBJ1-4	NA	15	NA	TRBV5-4	CASSPRGVPNEKLFF	TGTGCCAGCAGCCCAAGAGGCGTGCCTAATGAAAAACTGTTTTTT
TRBJ2-7	many	15	NA	TRBV7-6	CASSNTGDVSYEQYF	TGTGCCAGCAGCAATACAGGAGACGTTTCCTACGAGCAGTACTTC
TRBJ1-1	NA	14	NA	TRBV5-1	CATSTRGRNTEAFF	TGCGCCACCTCGACCCGGGGTCGGAACACTGAAGCTTTCTTT
TRBJ1-3	NA	15	NA	TRBV5-4	CASSFVGGSGNTIYF	TGTGCCAGCAGCTTCGTAGGGGGGTCTGGAAACACCATATATTTT
TRBJ2-6	NA	16	NA	TRBV13	CASSLGQNSGANVLTF	TGTGCCAGCAGCCTCGGACAGAACTCTGGGGCCAACGTCCTGACTTTC
TRBJ1-4	NA	19	NA	TRBV18	CASSPLGPRRRAGDEKLFF	TGTGCCAGCTCACCATTGGGACCTCGACGCAGGGCAGGAGATGAAAAACTGTTTTTT
TRBJ2-7	NA	16	NA	TRBV5-6	CASSLFVGPSTYEQYF	TGTGCCAGCAGCTTATTCGTTGGACCCTCGACCTACGAGCAGTACTTC
TRBJ2-1	NA	12	NA	TRBV5-6	CASSLGGNEQFF	TGTGCCAGCAGCTTGGGCGGAAATGAGCAGTTCTTC
TRBJ2-6	NA	15	NA	TRBV28	CASSLTASGANVLTF	TGTGCCAGCAGTTTGACGGCCTCTGGGGCCAACGTCCTGACTTTC
TRBJ2-1	NA	15	NA	TRBV11-2	CASTTGISSYNEQFF	TGTGCCAGCACCACAGGGATCAGCTCCTACAATGAGCAGTTCTTC
TRBJ2-7	NA	14	NA	TRBV28	CASSLEGTGYEQYF	TGTGCCAGCAGTTTAGAGGGCACAGGCTACGAGCAGTACTTC
TRBJ1-4	NA	15	NA	TRBV28	CASSLEGGVREKLFF	TGTGCCAGCAGTTTGGAAGGGGGGGTTCGAGAAAAACTGTTTTTT
TRBJ2-5	NA	16	NA	TRBV19	CASGEPGLARAIPQYF	TGTGCCAGTGGCGAACCAGGACTGGCCCGGGCGATCCCCCAGTACTTC